This T cell receptor beta chain emerged from a study of T cells in Graves' hyperthyroidism and ophthalmopathy. Across the whole study: At the time of initial diagnosis and before any treatment, peripheral blood was collected. The study, taken as a whole, reports: Blood also contained most expanded thyroid clonotypes above 0.001.

Germline CDR1 SGHVS, CDR2 FQNEAQ. The V gene end was trimmed by 5 bases and the J gene end by 3 bases; junction bases not matched to a gene: 4. The CDR3 loop spans 13 amino acids. Amplified regions were TCR beta CDR3 sequences from RNA transcripts. Using the HTBI primer set, a first-round RT-PCR was run on the TCR CDR3. TCRdb fed the multiplex PCR reads into MiXCR, producing one record per CDR3 protein. The sample lists around 270,000 distinct CDR3 sequences, roughly 19% seen once, with under 45% in the top ten. This clonotype was seen many times. Its antigen is still unknown. A 10 ml volume of fresh peripheral blood provided the PBMCs.

This sequence was found in a man in his forties or fifties with Graves' ophthalmopathy. Specimen: blood. This chain links TRBV7-8 with TRBJ2-7, with 7 bases lining up with TRBD1. CDR3 sequence reads: CASSTRQGYEQYF. CDR3 bases: TGTGCCAGCAGCACCCGACAGGGCTACGAGCAGTACTTC.